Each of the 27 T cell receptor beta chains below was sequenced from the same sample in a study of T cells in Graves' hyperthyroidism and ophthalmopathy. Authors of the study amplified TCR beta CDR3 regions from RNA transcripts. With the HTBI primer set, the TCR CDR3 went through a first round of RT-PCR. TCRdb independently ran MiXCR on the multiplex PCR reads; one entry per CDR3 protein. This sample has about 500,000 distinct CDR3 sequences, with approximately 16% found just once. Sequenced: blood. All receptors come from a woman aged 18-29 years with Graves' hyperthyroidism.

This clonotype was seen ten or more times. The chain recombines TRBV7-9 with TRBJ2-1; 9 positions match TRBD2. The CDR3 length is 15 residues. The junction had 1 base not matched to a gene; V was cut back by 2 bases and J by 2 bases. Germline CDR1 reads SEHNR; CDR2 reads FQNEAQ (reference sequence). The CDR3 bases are TGTGCCAGCAGCTTAATAGCGGGAGCCTACAATGAGCAGTTCTTC. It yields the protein CASSLIAGAYNEQFF.

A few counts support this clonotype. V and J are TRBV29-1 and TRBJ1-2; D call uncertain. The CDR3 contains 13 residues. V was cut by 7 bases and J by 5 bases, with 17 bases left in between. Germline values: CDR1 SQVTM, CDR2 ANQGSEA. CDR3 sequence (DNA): TGCAGCGCACAGACTGACTGGATGTATGGCTACACCTTC. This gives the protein CSAQTDWMYGYTF.

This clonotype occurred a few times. The CDR3 loop reads CSVRDRGSNTGELFF. In DNA, the CDR3 is TGCAGCGTGAGGGACAGGGGATCGAACACCGGGGAGCTGTTTTTT. This rearrangement joins TRBV29-1 to TRBJ2-2; 10 nucleotides match TRBD1. This CDR3 contains 15 residues. The germline gives CDR1 SQVTM, CDR2 ANQGSEA. J gave up 0 bases and V 6 bases, and 4 bases lay outside the gene matches.

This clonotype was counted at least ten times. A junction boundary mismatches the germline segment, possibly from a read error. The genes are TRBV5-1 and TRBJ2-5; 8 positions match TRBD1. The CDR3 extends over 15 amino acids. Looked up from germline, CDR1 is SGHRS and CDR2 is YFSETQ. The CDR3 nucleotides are TGTGCCAGCAGCTTAGGGGGGACAGGCCAAGAGACCCAGTACTTC. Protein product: CASSLGGTGQETQYF.

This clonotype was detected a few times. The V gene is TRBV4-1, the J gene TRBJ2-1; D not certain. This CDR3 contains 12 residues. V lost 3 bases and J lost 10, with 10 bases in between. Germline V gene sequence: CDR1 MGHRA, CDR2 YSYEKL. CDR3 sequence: CASSHLFGEQFF. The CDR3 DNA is TGCGCCAGCAGCCACCTCTTTGGAGAGCAGTTCTTC.

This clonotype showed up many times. The CDR3 sequence: CASSSGTGDEGTEAFF. DNA for the CDR3: TGTGCCAGCAGCTCCGGGACAGGGGACGAGGGCACTGAAGCTTTCTTT. The chain recombines TRBV5-8 with TRBJ1-1; 10 bases are a match to TRBD1. The germline V gene has CDR1 SGHTS and CDR2 YDEGEE. The V segment lost 3 bases and the J segment 4 bases; nucleotides outside the gene matches: 9. This CDR3 region has 16 residues.

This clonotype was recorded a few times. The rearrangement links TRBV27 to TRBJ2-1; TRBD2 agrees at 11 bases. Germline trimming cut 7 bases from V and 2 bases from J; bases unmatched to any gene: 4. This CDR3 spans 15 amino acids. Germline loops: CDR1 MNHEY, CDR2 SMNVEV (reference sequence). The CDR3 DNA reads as TGTGCCAGCAAAGTTAGCGGGGGGGCCTACAATGAGCAGTTCTTC. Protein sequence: CASKVSGGAYNEQFF.

CDR3 in amino acids: CASSQERGRSGELFF. The DNA for the CDR3 is TGCGCCAGCAGCCAAGAGCGTGGTCGGTCTGGGGAGCTGTTTTTT. V gene TRBV4-1 combines with J gene TRBJ2-2; D unclear. This CDR3 is built from 15 residues. V lost 0 bases and J lost 8, with 13 bases in between. Germline lookup yields CDR1 MGHRA and CDR2 YSYEKL.

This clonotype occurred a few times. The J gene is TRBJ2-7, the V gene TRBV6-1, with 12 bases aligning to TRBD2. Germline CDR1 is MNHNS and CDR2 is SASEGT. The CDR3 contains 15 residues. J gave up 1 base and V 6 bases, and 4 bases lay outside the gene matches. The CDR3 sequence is CASRTTSGRSYEQYF. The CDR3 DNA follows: TGTGCCAGCAGAACGACTAGCGGGAGATCCTACGAGCAGTACTTC.

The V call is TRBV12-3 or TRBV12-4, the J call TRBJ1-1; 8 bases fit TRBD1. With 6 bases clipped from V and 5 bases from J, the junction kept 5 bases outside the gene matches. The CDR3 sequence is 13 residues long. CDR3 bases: TGTGCCAGCAGGCAGACAGGGGAGACTGAAGCTTTCTTT. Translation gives CASRQTGETEAFF.

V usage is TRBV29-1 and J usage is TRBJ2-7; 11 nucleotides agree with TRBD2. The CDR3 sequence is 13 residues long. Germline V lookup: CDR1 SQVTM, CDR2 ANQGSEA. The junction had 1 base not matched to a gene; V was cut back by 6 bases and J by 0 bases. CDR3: CSVTSGSSYEQYF. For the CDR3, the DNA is TGCAGCGTCACTAGCGGGAGCTCCTACGAGCAGTACTTC.

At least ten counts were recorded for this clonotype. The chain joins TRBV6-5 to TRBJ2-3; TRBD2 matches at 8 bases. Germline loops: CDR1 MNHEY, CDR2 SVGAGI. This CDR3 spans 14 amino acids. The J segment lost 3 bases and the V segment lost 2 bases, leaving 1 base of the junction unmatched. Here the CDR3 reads CASSYRGGTDTQYF. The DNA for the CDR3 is TGTGCCAGCAGTTACCGGGGGGGGACAGATACGCAGTATTTT.

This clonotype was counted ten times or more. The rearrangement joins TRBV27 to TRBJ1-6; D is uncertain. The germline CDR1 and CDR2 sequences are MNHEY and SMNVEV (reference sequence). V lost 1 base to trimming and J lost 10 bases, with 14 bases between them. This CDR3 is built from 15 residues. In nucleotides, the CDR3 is TGTGCCAGCAGTTTATTCGGAGGGATTCACTCACCCCTCCACTTT. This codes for CASSLFGGIHSPLHF.

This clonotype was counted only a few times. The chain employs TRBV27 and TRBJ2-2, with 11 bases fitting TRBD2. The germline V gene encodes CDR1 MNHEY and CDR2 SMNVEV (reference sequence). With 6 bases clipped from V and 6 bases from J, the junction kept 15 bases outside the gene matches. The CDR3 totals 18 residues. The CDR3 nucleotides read TGTGCCAGCAGCTCTCTATTACTAGCGGGAGTGTTCCCCGGGGAGCTGTTTTTT. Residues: CASSSLLLAGVFPGELFF.

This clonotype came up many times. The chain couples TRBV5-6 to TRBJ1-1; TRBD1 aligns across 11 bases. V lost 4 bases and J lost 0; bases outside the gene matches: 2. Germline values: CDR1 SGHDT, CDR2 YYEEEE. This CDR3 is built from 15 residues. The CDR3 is CASSRDRGLNTEAFF. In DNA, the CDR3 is TGTGCCAGCAGCCGGGACAGGGGGTTGAACACTGAAGCTTTCTTT. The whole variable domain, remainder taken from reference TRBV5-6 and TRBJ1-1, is DAGVTQSPTHLIKTRGQQVTLRCSPKSGHDTVSWYQQALGQGPQFIFQYYEEEERQRGNFPDRFSGHQFPNYSSELNVNALLLGDSALYLCASSRDRGLNTEAFFGQGTRLTVV.

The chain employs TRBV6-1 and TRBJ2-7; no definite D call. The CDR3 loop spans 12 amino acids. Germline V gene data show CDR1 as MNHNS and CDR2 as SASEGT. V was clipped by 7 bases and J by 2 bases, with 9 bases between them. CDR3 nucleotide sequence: TGTGCCAGCAAGGCAGGTACCTACGAGCAGTACTTC. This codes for CASKAGTYEQYF.

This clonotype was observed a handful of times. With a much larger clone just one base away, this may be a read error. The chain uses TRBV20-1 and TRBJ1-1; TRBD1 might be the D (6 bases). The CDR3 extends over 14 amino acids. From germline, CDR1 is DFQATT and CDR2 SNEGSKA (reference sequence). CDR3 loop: CGASMGHMNTEAFF. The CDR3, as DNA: TGCGGTGCTAGTATGGGACATATGAACACTGAAGCTTTCTTT.

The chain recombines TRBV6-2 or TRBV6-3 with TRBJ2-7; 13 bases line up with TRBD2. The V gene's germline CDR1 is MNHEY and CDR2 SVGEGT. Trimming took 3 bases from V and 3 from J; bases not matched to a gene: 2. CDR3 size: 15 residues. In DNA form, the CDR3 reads TGTGCCAGCAGTTATTGGACTAGCGGGAGCTACGAGCAGTACTTC. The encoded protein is CASSYWTSGSYEQYF.

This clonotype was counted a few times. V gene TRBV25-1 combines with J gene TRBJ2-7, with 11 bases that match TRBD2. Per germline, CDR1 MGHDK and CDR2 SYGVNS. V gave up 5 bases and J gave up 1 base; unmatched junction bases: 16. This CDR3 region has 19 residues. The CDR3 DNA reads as TGTGCCAGCAGTACGGGGAGTGGGAAGACTAGCGGGGAGTCCTACGAGCAGTACTTC. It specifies CASSTGSGKTSGESYEQYF.

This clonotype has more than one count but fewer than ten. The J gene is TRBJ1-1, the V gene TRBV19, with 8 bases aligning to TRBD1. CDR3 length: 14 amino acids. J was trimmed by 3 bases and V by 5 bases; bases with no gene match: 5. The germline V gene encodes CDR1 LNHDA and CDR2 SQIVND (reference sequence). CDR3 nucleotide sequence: TGTGCCAGTAGTGCGATCAGGGGGCACACTGAAGCTTTCTTT. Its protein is CASSAIRGHTEAFF. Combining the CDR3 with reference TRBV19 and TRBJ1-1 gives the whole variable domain DGGITQSPKYLFRKEGQNVTLSCEQNLNHDAMYWYRQDPGQGLRLIYYSQIVNDFQKGDIAEGYSVSREKKESFPLTVTSAQKNPTAFYLCASSAIRGHTEAFFGQGTRLTVV.

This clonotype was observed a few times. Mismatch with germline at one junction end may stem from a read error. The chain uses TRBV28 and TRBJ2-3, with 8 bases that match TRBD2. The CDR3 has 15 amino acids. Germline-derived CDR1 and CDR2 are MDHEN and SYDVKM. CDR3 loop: CAGSLPGLGTDTQYF. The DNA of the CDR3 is TGTGCCGGCAGCCTACCGGGACTAGGGACAGATACGCAGTATTTT. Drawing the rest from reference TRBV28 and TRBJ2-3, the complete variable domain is DVKVTQSSRYLVKRTGEKVFLECVQDMDHENMFWYRQDPGLGLRLIYFSYDVKMKEKGDIPEGYSVSREKKERFSLILESASTNQTSMYLCAGSLPGLGTDTQYFGPGTRLTVL.

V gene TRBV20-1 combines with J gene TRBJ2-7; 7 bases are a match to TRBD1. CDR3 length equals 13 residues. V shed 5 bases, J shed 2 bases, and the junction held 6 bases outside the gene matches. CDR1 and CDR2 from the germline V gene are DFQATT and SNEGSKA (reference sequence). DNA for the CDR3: TGCAGTGCTCCCCGACAGGGAACCTACGAGCAGTACTTC. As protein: CSAPRQGTYEQYF.

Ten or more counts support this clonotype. The chain's CDR3 is CASSPDQVTLMNTEAFF. For the CDR3, the DNA is TGTGCCAGCAGCCCAGATCAAGTGACCCTCATGAACACTGAAGCTTTCTTT. The J gene is TRBJ1-1, the V gene TRBV7-8; D is ambiguous. The CDR3 has 17 residues. V lost 5 bases to trimming and J lost 0 bases, with 19 bases between them. Germline loops: CDR1 SGHVS, CDR2 FQNEAQ.

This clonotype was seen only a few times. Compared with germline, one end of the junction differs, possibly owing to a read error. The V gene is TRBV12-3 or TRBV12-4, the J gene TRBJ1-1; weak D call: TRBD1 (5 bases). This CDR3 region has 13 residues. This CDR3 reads CAGSVTGNTEAFF. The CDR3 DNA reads TGTGCCGGCAGTGTAACAGGGAACACTGAAGCTTTCTTT.

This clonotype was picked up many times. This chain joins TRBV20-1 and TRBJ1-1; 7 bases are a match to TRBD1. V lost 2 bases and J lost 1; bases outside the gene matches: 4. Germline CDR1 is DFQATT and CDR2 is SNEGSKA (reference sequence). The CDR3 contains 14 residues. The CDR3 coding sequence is TGCAGTGCTAGAACAGGGGCTTGGAACACTGAAGCTTTCTTT. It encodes CSARTGAWNTEAFF.

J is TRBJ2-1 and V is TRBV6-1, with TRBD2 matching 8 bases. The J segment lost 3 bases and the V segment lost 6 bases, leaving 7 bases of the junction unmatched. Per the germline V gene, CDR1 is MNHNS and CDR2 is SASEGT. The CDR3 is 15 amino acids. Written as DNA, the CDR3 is TGTGCCAGCAGACTCACTAGCGGTCTCTACAATGAGCAGTTCTTC. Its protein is CASRLTSGLYNEQFF.

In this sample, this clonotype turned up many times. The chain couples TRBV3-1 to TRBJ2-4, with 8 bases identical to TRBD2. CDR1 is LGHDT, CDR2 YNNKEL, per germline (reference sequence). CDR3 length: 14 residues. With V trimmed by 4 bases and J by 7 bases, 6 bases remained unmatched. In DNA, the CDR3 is TGTGCCAGCAGCCCGAGGACTAGCTGGAACATTCAGTACTTC. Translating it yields CASSPRTSWNIQYF.